The entry that follows covers one T cell receptor beta chain sequence. Antigen: not known. Generated by immunoSEQ multiplex PCR, the TCRdb table keeps only in-frame clones and is missing some. The sample consists of 35,000 to 45,000 clones, 70% to 90% of them appearing once. The data originate from a study of lymphopenia after photon versus proton radiotherapy. Whole-study results and caveats: Authors raise, but do not show, better survival with proton therapy.

The receptor's source is a man aged 45-65 years with gastric cancer. The material sequenced was peripheral blood, taken from a patient treated with photon-based radiotherapy.

CDR3 DNA sequence: TGTGCCAGCAAAGGGCCCGGGAACATTCAGTACTTC. Its translation: CASKGPGNIQYF. The chain couples TRBV28 to TRBJ2-4; D not resolved. Germline V lookup: CDR1 MDHEN, CDR2 SYDVKM. Trimming took off 7 bases at V and 7 bases at J, with 11 bases between the two ends. The CDR3 is made up of 12 amino acids.